This T cell receptor (beta chain) was retrieved from a study of a mutant IDH1 vaccine in newly diagnosed glioma. Study details: Vaccinations, eight in total, occurred in weeks 1, 3, 5, 7, 11, 15, 19, 23. Vaccine dosing followed radiotherapy by 4-6 weeks, or accompanied temozolomide cycles.

Assay used: immunoSEQ multiplex PCR; TCRdb lists only in-frame clones, some missing. The data contain 45,000 to 60,000 clones, around 80% of them seen just once; the ten biggest clones take up approximately 5.2%. With 7 bases removed from V and 3 bases from J, the gap between germline ends came to 12 bases. The germline V gene has CDR1 SQVTM and CDR2 ANQGSEA. This CDR3 is 12 amino acids long. The time point is: week 5, during vaccination. Vaccination comprised doses that each held 300 ug of mutant IDH1 20-mer peptide, plus topical imiquimod. Donors had new IDH1-mutant astrocytomas of WHO grade 3 or 4 (ATRX-lost). The count of this clone is one. Antigen specificity is unknown.

The sample in question was PBMCs, obtained from a glioma patient whose treatment included an IDH1 peptide vaccine. This chain uses TRBV29-1 with TRBJ2-5, with D perhaps matching TRBD1 (7 bases). The receptor comes from a man in his fifties with glioma. The CDR3 region has the DNA TGCAGCGGGGGGGACAGCAAAGAGACCCAGTACTTC. Its protein product is CSGGDSKETQYF.